These 20 T cell receptor beta chains originate from one sample sequenced in a study of shared clonotypes between healthy human individuals. Generated by immunoSEQ multiplex PCR, the TCRdb table keeps only in-frame clones and is missing some. The top ten hold roughly an eighth of the sample, which has about 530,000 clones, about 80% seen once. The sequenced sample was PBMCs. The receptors were gathered from a woman between 35 and 50 years old in good health. Some clones in this sample may be carry-over from other donors' samples.

This chain links TRBV5-8 with TRBJ2-3; 9 nucleotides line up with TRBD2. V dropped 4 bases and J dropped 5; count of bases not matched to a gene: 11. The CDR3 contains 16 residues. Germline lookup yields CDR1 SGHTS and CDR2 YDEGEE. The CDR3 sequence is CASSPRVAGVGDTQYF. As DNA, the CDR3 is TGTGCCAGCAGCCCCCGGGTAGCGGGAGTGGGAGATACGCAGTATTTT.

V gene TRBV10-3 combines with J gene TRBJ1-5, with D possibly matching TRBD1 (6 bases). Germline assignment: CDR1 ENHRY and CDR2 SYGVKD. This CDR3 comprises 14 residues. The V end was cut by 3 bases, the J end by 3 bases, with 9 bases between. The CDR3 DNA sequence: TGTGCCATCAGTGAAGGACAGCTCAATCAGCCCCAGCATTTT. Translated, it gives CAISEGQLNQPQHF.

The chain couples TRBV28 to TRBJ2-3; D ambiguous. Germline CDR1 and CDR2: MDHEN and SYDVKM. The CDR3 spans 14 residues. Trimming left V 3 bases short and J 4 bases short, with 11 bases between. The CDR3 nucleotides are TGTGCCAGCAGTTTCGACCGATATTCAGATACGCAGTATTTT. This translates into CASSFDRYSDTQYF.

J is TRBJ1-4 and V is TRBV5-6, with D perhaps matching TRBD1 (5 bases). This CDR3 has 14 residues. V lost 2 bases and J 7 bases, leaving 12 bases between the germline ends. Germline V gene data show CDR1 as SGHDT and CDR2 as YYEEEE. The CDR3 coding sequence is TGTGCCAGCAGCTTATGGGGCTTTAGTGAAAAACTGTTTTTT. It codes for CASSLWGFSEKLFF. Filled out from reference TRBV5-6 and TRBJ1-4, the complete variable domain reads DAGVTQSPTHLIKTRGQQVTLRCSPKSGHDTVSWYQQALGQGPQFIFQYYEEEERQRGNFPDRFSGHQFPNYSSELNVNALLLGDSALYLCASSLWGFSEKLFFGSGTQLSVL.

The chain couples TRBV5-4 to TRBJ2-5; 10 bases are shared with TRBD2. TRBJ2-7 explains the end of the DNA better; the J call may be wrong. Per the germline V gene, CDR1 is SGHNT and CDR2 is YYREEE (reference sequence). There are 17 residues in the CDR3. The CDR3 loop is CASSTGVAGGGSYEQYF. CDR3 DNA sequence: TGTGCCAGCAGCACCGGGGTAGCGGGAGGAGGTTCCTACGAGCAGTACTTC.

This sequence joins TRBV4-2 and TRBJ1-1; D remains ambiguous. Germline V gene data show CDR1 as LGHNA and CDR2 as YNFKEQ. The CDR3 totals 13 residues. V shed 3 bases and J shed 0 bases, with 5 bases lying between them. CDR3 protein: CASSQGVNTEAFF. The CDR3 coding sequence is TGTGCCAGCAGCCAGGGTGTGAACACTGAAGCTTTCTTT.

The chain combines TRBV28 with TRBJ2-7, with 10 bases fitting TRBD1. Looked up from germline, CDR1 is MDHEN and CDR2 is SYDVKM. J lost 3 bases, V lost 6 bases, and 8 bases had no gene match. CDR3 size: 15 residues. The CDR3 DNA sequence: TGTGCCAGCAGCCCCTGGGACAGGGGCGACTACGAGCAGTACTTC. Amino acid sequence: CASSPWDRGDYEQYF.

V is TRBV19 and J is TRBJ1-1, with D tentatively TRBD1 (6 bases). Germline CDR1 reads LNHDA; CDR2 reads SQIVND (reference sequence). V dropped 6 bases and J dropped 3 bases, with 11 bases sitting between them. The CDR3 length is 13 residues. The CDR3 loop reads CASRDRGDTEAFF. The CDR3 DNA sequence: TGTGCCAGTAGGGACAGAGGGGACACTGAAGCTTTCTTT.

The chain combines TRBV7-9 with TRBJ2-3; D remains unclear. The V and J ends lost 3 bases and 2 bases respectively, with 9 bases between them. This CDR3 contains 14 residues. From germline, CDR1 is SEHNR and CDR2 FQNEAQ (reference sequence). The DNA for the CDR3 is TGTGCCAGCAGCTTTGTCAGAGACACAGATACGCAGTATTTT. Its translation: CASSFVRDTDTQYF.

The rearrangement joins TRBV6-4 to TRBJ2-1; TRBD2 matches at 7 bases. Per germline, CDR1 MRHNA and CDR2 SNTAGT. Trimming cost V 2 bases and J 3 bases; bases outside gene matches: 16. The length of the CDR3 is 19 residues. As DNA, the CDR3 is TGTGCCAGCAGTGACCCACGAAGTATGCGGGAGAAGCGCTACAATGAGCAGTTCTTC. This gives the protein CASSDPRSMREKRYNEQFF.

The gene calls are TRBV2 and TRBJ2-1; no clear D. V lost 4 bases and J lost 1, with 11 bases in between. The CDR3 loop spans 15 amino acids. Germline-derived CDR1 and CDR2 are SNHLY and FYNNEI. CDR3 nucleotides: TGTGCCAGCAGTGGTTTAAGTGGGTCCTACAATGAGCAGTTCTTC. This translates into CASSGLSGSYNEQFF.

The chain recombines TRBV28 with TRBJ2-3; D gene ambiguous. This CDR3 comprises 14 residues. Trimming pared 5 bases from V and 4 bases from J, leaving 13 bases between. Germline CDR1 reads MDHEN; CDR2 reads SYDVKM. The DNA for the CDR3 is TGTGCCAGCAGTCGACCGTCCTGGGCAGATACGCAGTATTTT. Translation: CASSRPSWADTQYF.

This clone was found a few times. This chain uses TRBV19 with TRBJ2-5; D is perhaps TRBD2 (6 bases). V lost 4 bases and J 1 base, leaving 7 bases between the germline ends. Germline CDR1 reads LNHDA; CDR2 reads SQIVND (reference sequence). This CDR3 has 13 amino acids. CDR3 protein: CASSRDFQETQYF. The CDR3 DNA follows: TGTGCCAGTAGTAGGGACTTCCAAGAGACCCAGTACTTC.

This clone was found once. This chain links TRBV19 with TRBJ1-5; D is unclear. Germline loops: CDR1 LNHDA, CDR2 SQIVND (reference sequence). V lost 4 bases and J lost 4, with 8 bases in between. The CDR3 is made up of 13 amino acids. Written as DNA, the CDR3 is TGTGCCAGTAGTACCGAGGGTAATCAGCCCCAGCATTTT. It specifies CASSTEGNQPQHF.

This clone showed up just once. V is TRBV20-1 and J is TRBJ2-3, with a possible D match to TRBD2 (5 bases). CDR1 and CDR2 from the germline V gene are DFQATT and SNEGSKA (reference sequence). V lost 5 bases, J lost 4 bases, and 7 bases lay in between. The length of the CDR3 is 11 residues. In DNA form, the CDR3 reads TGCAGTGCTGGACTGGCAGATACGCAGTATTTT. Translated, it gives CSAGLADTQYF.

Regarding this clone: This sample also contains other DNA sequences that code for the same CDR3. The chain combines TRBV9 with TRBJ2-7, with 8 bases that match TRBD1. This CDR3 is 15 amino acids long. The V segment lost 0 bases and the J segment 0 bases; nucleotides outside the gene matches: 2. Germline V gene lookup returns CDR1 SGDLS and CDR2 YYNGEE. The CDR3 nucleotides read TGTGCCAGCAGCGTAGAGGGGACAGGCTCCTACGAGCAGTACTTC. Translating gives CASSVEGTGSYEQYF.

The rearrangement joins TRBV2 to TRBJ2-3, with 9 positions matching TRBD1. Germline assignment: CDR1 SNHLY and CDR2 FYNNEI. This CDR3 contains 14 residues. Losses at the gene ends were 7 bases for V and 6 bases for J; bases not matched to a gene: 8. The CDR3 DNA reads as TGTGCCAGCAACCAGGGACAGGGACAGGATACGCAGTATTTT. Amino acid sequence: CASNQGQGQDTQYF.

The J gene is TRBJ2-3, the V gene TRBV5-1, with TRBD2 matching 13 bases. Trimming cost V 0 bases and J 3 bases; bases outside gene matches: 7. Germline CDR1 is SGHRS and CDR2 is YFSETQ. CDR3 length: 18 residues. The CDR3 region is CASSLGALAGGITDTQYF. The CDR3 DNA follows: TGCGCCAGCAGCTTGGGGGCACTAGCGGGAGGGATAACAGATACGCAGTATTTT.

The rearrangement uses TRBV5-6 and TRBJ1-1; D is unresolved. The length of the CDR3 is 14 residues. CDR1 and CDR2 (germline): SGHDT, YYEEEE. V was clipped by 0 bases and J by 0 bases, with 6 bases between them. The CDR3: CASSLGRLNTEAFF. CDR3 nucleotide sequence: TGTGCCAGCAGCTTGGGCAGATTGAACACTGAAGCTTTCTTT.

Comments on this clone: Other DNA sequences in this sample translate to the same CDR3. This rearrangement joins TRBV18 to TRBJ2-7; 9 nucleotides match TRBD2. The CDR3 contains 15 residues. The germline V gene encodes CDR1 KGHSH and CDR2 LQKENI. V trimming: 5 bases; J trimming: 5 bases; junction bases outside the gene matches: 10. The DNA for the CDR3 is TGTGCCAGCTCAAAGAGTAGCGGGAGCGAGAACGAGCAGTACTTC. Translating gives CASSKSSGSENEQYF.